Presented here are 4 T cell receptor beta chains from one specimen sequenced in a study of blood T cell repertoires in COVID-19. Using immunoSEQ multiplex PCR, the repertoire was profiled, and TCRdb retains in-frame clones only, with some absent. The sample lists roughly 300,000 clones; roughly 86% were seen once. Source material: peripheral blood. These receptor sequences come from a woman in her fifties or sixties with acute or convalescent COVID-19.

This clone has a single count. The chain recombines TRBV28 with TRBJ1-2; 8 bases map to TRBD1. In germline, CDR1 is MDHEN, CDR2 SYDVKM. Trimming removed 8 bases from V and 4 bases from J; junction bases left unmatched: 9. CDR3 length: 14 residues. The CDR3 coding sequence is TGTGCCAGCGAACCAGGGGGCTATACCTATGGCTACACCTTC. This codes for CASEPGGYTYGYTF.

CDR3 DNA sequence: TGTGCCAGCAGTCGACCGGGCGGGGAGACCCAGTACTTC. Residues: CASSRPGGETQYF. The chain uses TRBV28 and TRBJ2-5; D may be TRBD2 (5 bases). There are 13 residues in the CDR3. V shed 5 bases and J shed 5 bases, with 12 bases lying between them. Germline V gives CDR1 MDHEN, CDR2 SYDVKM.

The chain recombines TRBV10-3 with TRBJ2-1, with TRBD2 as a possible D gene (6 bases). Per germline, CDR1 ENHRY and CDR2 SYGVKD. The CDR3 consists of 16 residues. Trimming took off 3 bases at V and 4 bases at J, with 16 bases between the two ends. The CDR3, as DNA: TGTGCCATCAGTGAAGGCGGGATAAGGGTGTACAATGAGCAGTTCTTC. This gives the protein CAISEGGIRVYNEQFF.

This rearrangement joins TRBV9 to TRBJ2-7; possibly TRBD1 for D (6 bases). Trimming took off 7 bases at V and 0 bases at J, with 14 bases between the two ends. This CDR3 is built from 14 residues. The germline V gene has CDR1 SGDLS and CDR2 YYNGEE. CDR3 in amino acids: CASARGRASYEQYF. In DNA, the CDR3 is TGTGCCAGCGCCAGGGGCAGGGCCTCCTACGAGCAGTACTTC.